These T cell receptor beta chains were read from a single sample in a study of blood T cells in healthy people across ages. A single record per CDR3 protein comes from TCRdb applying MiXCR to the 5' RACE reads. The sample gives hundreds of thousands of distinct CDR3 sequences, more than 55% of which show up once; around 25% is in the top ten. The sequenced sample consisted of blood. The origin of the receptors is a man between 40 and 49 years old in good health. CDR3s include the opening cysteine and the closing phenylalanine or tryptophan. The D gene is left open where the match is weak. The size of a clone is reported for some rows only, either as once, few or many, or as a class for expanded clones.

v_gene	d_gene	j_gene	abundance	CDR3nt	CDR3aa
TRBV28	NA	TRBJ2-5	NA	TGTGCCAGCAGGCCAAGAGGGGTCTTGGAGCAGTACTTC	CASRPRGVLEQYF
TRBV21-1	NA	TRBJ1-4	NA	TGTGCCAGCAGCAAAAAAGGGGGGGAGGGGGGAAATGAAAAACTGTTTTTT	CASSKKGGEGGNEKLFF
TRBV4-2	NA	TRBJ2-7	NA	TGTGCCAGCAGCCAAGGAAGAACGTACGAGGGGAGCTCCTACAATGAGCAGTACTTC	CASSQGRTYEGSSYNEQYF
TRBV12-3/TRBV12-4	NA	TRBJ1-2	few	TGTGCCAGCAGGCCGACGGGGGGTGGCTACACCTTC	CASRPTGGGYTF
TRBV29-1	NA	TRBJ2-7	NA	TGCAGCGTTGCAGTGGGGGGACCCATCTACGAGCAGTACTTC	CSVAVGGPIYEQYF
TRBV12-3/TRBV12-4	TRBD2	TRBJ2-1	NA	TGTGCCAGCTCGACTAGCGGGGGGCACAATGAGCAGTTCTTC	CASSTSGGHNEQFF
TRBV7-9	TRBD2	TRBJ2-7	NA	TGTGCCAGCAGCTTTACTTCGGCGGGGGAATGGGCGGAAAGCTACGAGCAGTACTTC	CASSFTSAGEWAESYEQYF
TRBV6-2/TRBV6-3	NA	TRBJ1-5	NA	TGTGCCAGCACCAAAGGACCCGACAGGTGGGTCGGTAGCAATCAGCCCCAGCATTTT	CASTKGPDRWVGSNQPQHF
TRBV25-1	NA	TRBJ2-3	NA	TGTGCCAGCGTACGGGGTAGCACAGATACGCAGTATTTT	CASVRGSTDTQYF
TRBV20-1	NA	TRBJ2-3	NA	TGCAGTGCTCGAGAGGGGAATACGCAGTATTTT	CSAREGNTQYF
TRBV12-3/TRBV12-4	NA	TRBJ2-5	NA	TGTGCCAGCAGTTCTGTCGGGGCTTGGGAGACCCAGTACTTC	CASSSVGAWETQYF
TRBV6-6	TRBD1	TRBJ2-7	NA	TGTGCCAGCAGGGGGGCCGGGACAGGGGGCTACGAGCAGTACTTC	CASRGAGTGGYEQYF
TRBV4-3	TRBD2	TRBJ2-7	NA	TGCGCCAGCAGCCAAGAAACAAGCGGGATGTCCTACGAGCAGTACTTC	CASSQETSGMSYEQYF
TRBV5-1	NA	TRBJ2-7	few	TGCGCCAGCAGCTTGGTACAGTCGAGCTCCTACGAGCAGTACTTC	CASSLVQSSSYEQYF
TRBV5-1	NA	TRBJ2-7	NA	TGCGCCAGCAGCTTGCCTTCAGTCTACGAGCAGTACTTC	CASSLPSVYEQYF
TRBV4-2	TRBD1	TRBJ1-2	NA	TGTGCCAGCAGCCAAGCATCACGACAGGGGGCTAACTATGGCTACACCTTC	CASSQASRQGANYGYTF
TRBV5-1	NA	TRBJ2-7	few	TGCGCCAGCAGCACCGGACGGATCTCCTACGAGCAGTACTTC	CASSTGRISYEQYF
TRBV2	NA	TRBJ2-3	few	TGTGCCAACCGATACAGGGAAAGCACAGATACGCAGTATTTT	CANRYRESTDTQYF
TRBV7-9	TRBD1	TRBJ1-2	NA	TGTGCCAGCAGGGGCCCACTGCCGGGACAGGGGGACTCTGGCTACACCTTC	CASRGPLPGQGDSGYTF
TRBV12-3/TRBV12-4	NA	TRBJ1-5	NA	TGTGCCAGCAGTTTTGACCGACAGGATCCCCAGCCCCAGCATTTT	CASSFDRQDPQPQHF
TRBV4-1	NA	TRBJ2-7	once	TGCGCCAGCAGCCAAATTGGACTACAAAAGGACGAGCAGTACTTC	CASSQIGLQKDEQYF
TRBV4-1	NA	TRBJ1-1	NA	TGCGCCAGCAGCCCCTGGGCAAGGGGGAGTAACACTGAAGCTTTCTTT	CASSPWARGSNTEAFF
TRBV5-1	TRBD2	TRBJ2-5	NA	TGCGCCAGCAGCGTTGGACTAGCGGGGGAGATCCAAGAGACCCAGTACTTC	CASSVGLAGEIQETQYF
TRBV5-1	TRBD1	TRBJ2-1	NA	TGCGCCAGCACCGAGGGACAGGCCATATACAATGAGCAGTTCTTC	CASTEGQAIYNEQFF
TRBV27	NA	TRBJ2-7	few	TGTGCCAGCAGTTTATCGGGGTCGGGCTACGAGCAGTACTTC	CASSLSGSGYEQYF
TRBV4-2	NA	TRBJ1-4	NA	TGTGCCAGCAGCCAAGATGCCCGCCAGGGTCTTGTTGAAAAACTGTTTTTT	CASSQDARQGLVEKLFF
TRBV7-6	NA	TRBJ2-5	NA	TGTGCCAGCAGCTTATCCGATACTGATTGGGGGACCCAGTACTTC	CASSLSDTDWGTQYF
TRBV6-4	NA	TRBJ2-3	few	TGTGCCAGCAGTCAGGAGCGGGCCGATACGCAGTATTTT	CASSQERADTQYF
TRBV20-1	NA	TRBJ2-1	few	TGCAGTGCTAGACCAGCGGACTACAATGAGCAGTTCTTC	CSARPADYNEQFF
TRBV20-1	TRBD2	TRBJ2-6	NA	TGCAGTGCTGCGTCGACTAGCGGGAGCTCTGGGGCCAACGTCCTGACTTTC	CSAASTSGSSGANVLTF
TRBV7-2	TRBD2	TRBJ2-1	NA	TGTGCCAGCAGCTTAGTCGGCGGGAGTGCTGAGCAGTTCTTC	CASSLVGGSAEQFF
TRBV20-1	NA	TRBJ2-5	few	TGCAGTGCTATCCCTCCCCGCAGGGTGGAGACCCAGTACTTC	CSAIPPRRVETQYF
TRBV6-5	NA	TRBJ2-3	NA	TGTGCCAGCAGTTATGGGGCAGGGACCTTCACAGATACGCAGTATTTT	CASSYGAGTFTDTQYF
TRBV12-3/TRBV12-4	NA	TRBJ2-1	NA	TGTGCCAGCAGTTCGGCCTTTGTGCAGTTCTTC	CASSSAFVQFF
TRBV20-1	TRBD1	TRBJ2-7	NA	TGCAGTGCTAGAGATCGGCACGGCAGGGGGCCCGAGCAGTACTTC	CSARDRHGRGPEQYF
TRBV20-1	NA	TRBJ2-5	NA	TGCAGTGCTAGTACTTACAATGAGCAGTACTTC	CSASTYNEQYF
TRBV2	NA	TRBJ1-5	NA	TGTGCCAGCAGTGAAATAAGGGTCTACCAGCCCCAGCATTTT	CASSEIRVYQPQHF
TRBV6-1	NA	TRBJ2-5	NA	TGTGCCAGCAATAGGGGGGAGCAAGAGACCCAGTACTTC	CASNRGEQETQYF
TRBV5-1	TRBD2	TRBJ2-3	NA	TGCGCCAGCAGCCCCGGGACTAGCGGGAGTCGGGCGCAGTATTTT	CASSPGTSGSRAQYF
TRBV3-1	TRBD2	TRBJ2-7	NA	TGTGCCAGCAGCCAGACTAGCGGGAGTGACGAGCAGTACTTC	CASSQTSGSDEQYF
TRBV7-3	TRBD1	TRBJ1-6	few	TGTGCCAGCAAGGGGGCTGGTAATTCACCCCTCCACTTT	CASKGAGNSPLHF
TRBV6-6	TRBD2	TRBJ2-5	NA	TGTGCCAGTCAACTAGCGGACGTTGAGACCCAGTACTTC	CASQLADVETQYF
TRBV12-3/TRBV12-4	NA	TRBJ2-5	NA	TGTGCCAGCAGTTCAACCTACAGCAATGAGCAGTACTTC	CASSSTYSNEQYF
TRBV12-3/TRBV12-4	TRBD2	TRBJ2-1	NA	TGTGCCAGCAGTTTGCCCTCGGGACTAGCGGGAGTAAGTTACAATGGGCAGTTCTTC	CASSLPSGLAGVSYNGQFF
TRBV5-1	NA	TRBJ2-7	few	TGCGCCAGCAGCTTGGGATCGGGTCTCTCCTACGAGCAGTACTTC	CASSLGSGLSYEQYF
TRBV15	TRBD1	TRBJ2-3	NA	TGTGCCACCAGCAGACCCCGGGACAGGGCCACAGATACGCAGTATTTT	CATSRPRDRATDTQYF
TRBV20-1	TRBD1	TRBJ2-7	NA	TGCAGTGCTAGACAGGGGGCAGTCTACGAGCAGTACTTC	CSARQGAVYEQYF
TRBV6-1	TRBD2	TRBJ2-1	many	TGTGCCAGCAGTACCCGGGAGGGACAACACAATGAGCAGTTCTTC	CASSTREGQHNEQFF
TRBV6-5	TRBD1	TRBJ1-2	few	TGTGCCAGCAGACCCGGGACAGGGCAGTCTGGCTACACCTTC	CASRPGTGQSGYTF
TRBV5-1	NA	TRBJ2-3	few	TGTGCCAGCAGCTTGGAAGCTAGCGGCACAGATACGCAGTATTTT	CASSLEASGTDTQYF
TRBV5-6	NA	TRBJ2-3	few	TGTGCCAGCAGCTTGGGGGCCTCTCAAAGGGATACGCAGTATTTT	CASSLGASQRDTQYF
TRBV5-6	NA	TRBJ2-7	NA	TGTGCCAGCAGCATCAGTGGGGACGAGCAGTACTTC	CASSISGDEQYF
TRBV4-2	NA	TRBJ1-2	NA	TGTGCCAGCAGCCAAGACCGGTATTCGGACGGCTACACCTTC	CASSQDRYSDGYTF
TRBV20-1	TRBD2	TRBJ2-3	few	TGCAGTGCTATTCCAGCGGGAGGGCCGGTAAATACGCAGTATTTT	CSAIPAGGPVNTQYF
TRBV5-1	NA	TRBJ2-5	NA	TGCGCCAGCAGCCCTAGCGATCATGAGCAGTACTTC	CASSPSDHEQYF
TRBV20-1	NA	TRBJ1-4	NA	TGCAGTGCTAGAGAAATAGGGAGTGAAAAACTGTTTTTT	CSAREIGSEKLFF
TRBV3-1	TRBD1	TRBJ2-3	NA	TGTGCCAGCAGCCAAGTGGGACAGGGGTCCTCCCCAGATACGCAGTATTTT	CASSQVGQGSSPDTQYF